These 16 T cell receptor beta chains originate from one sample sequenced in a study of early T cells in non-severe SARS-CoV-2 infection (dated by TCRdb to the early 2020s). The receptor library was made with 5' RACE. The sample was run on a NextSeq 500. TCRdb reran the public reads through fastp at Q25 and MiXCR, keeping productive beta chains. Each CDR3 protein gets just one entry, which takes the most common genes and DNA from the rows behind it. The sample includes tens of thousands of distinct CDR3 sequences, with about 12% observed a single time. Around 4.5% of the sample is in the top ten clones. Input material: whole blood. The source of these receptors is an adult who was a healthcare worker with PCR-confirmed SARS-CoV-2 infection or an uninfected control (not recorded which).

This clonotype was recorded at least ten times. The rearrangement joins TRBV5-5 to TRBJ1-5; tentatively, D is TRBD1 (5 bases). Germline V gives CDR1 SGHKS, CDR2 YYEKEE (reference sequence). The CDR3 sequence is 16 residues long. Between the trimmed V and J ends, which lost 4 bases and 3 bases, there was a span of 17 bases. CDR3 sequence: CASSPSRDGTNQPQHF. Written as DNA, the CDR3 is TGTGCCAGCAGCCCCTCCCGGGACGGTACCAATCAGCCCCAGCATTTT.

The genes are TRBV29-1 and TRBJ2-3, with 10 bases lining up with TRBD1. This CDR3 comprises 14 residues. Germline CDR1 reads SQVTM; CDR2 reads ANQGSEA. J gave up 4 bases and V 5 bases, and 6 bases lay outside the gene matches. CDR3 DNA sequence: TGCAGCGTTAGGACAGGGGGATTCGCAGATACGCAGTATTTT. Translated, it gives CSVRTGGFADTQYF.

This rearrangement joins TRBV29-1 to TRBJ1-2; D gene unclear. CDR3 length equals 12 residues. Trimming removed 1 base at V and 8 bases at J, with 11 bases between. From germline, CDR1 is SQVTM and CDR2 ANQGSEA. CDR3 nucleotide sequence: TGCAGCGTTGAAGGGGTCCCTGGAGGCTACACCTTC. It encodes CSVEGVPGGYTF. Looking up the rest from reference TRBV29-1 and TRBJ1-2 gives the full variable domain: SAVISQKPSRDICQRGTSLTIQCQVDSQVTMMFWYRQQPGQSLTLIATANQGSEATYESGFVIDKFPISRPNLTFSTLTVSNMSPEDSSIYLCSVEGVPGGYTFGSGTRLTVV.

This clonotype was observed at least ten times. The chain has TRBV7-2 and TRBJ2-5; D is perhaps TRBD1 (6 bases). The germline V gene encodes CDR1 SGHTA and CDR2 FQGNSA. The V gene lost 1 base and the J gene lost 5 bases, with 14 bases spanning the gap. The CDR3 runs 15 residues. The CDR3 region is CASSLDGGGWETQYF. CDR3 sequence (DNA): TGTGCCAGCAGCTTAGATGGTGGGGGCTGGGAGACCCAGTACTTC.

This clonotype turned up a few times. The chain has TRBV2 and TRBJ2-2, with 7 bases aligning to TRBD1. The CDR3 runs 15 residues. V lost 10 bases to trimming and J lost 5 bases; unmatched junction nucleotides: 13. Germline V CDR1 and CDR2: SNHLY, FYNNEI. In DNA form, the CDR3 reads TGTGCCACTTCAAAGGGACAGTCTACGACCGGGGAGCTGTTTTTT. Encoded protein: CATSKGQSTTGELFF.

V gene TRBV6-2 or TRBV6-3 combines with J gene TRBJ2-1; 10 bases match TRBD1. This CDR3 spans 14 amino acids. Germline CDR1 reads MNHEY; CDR2 reads SVGEGT. The junction had 5 bases not matched to a gene; V was cut back by 5 bases and J by 7 bases. CDR3 region: CASSPRQGANEQFF. CDR3 DNA: TGTGCCAGCAGTCCCCGACAGGGGGCGAATGAGCAGTTCTTC.

This clonotype was seen ten or more times. The chain carries TRBV7-6 and TRBJ2-5, with 7 bases that match TRBD1. The CDR3 consists of 15 residues. The junction had 10 bases not matched to a gene; V was cut back by 4 bases and J by 5 bases. Germline assignment: CDR1 SGHVS and CDR2 FNYEAQ. The CDR3 protein is CASSSRQGLVETQYF. DNA of the CDR3: TGTGCCAGCAGCTCACGACAGGGTTTAGTTGAGACCCAGTACTTC.

This clonotype was seen more than once but under ten times. The genes are TRBV14 and TRBJ1-3; no firm D call. This CDR3 is 12 amino acids long. The V end was cut by 3 bases, the J end by 4 bases, with 4 bases between. Germline CDR1 is SGHDN and CDR2 is FVKESK. The CDR3 region is CASSHGGNTIYF. The CDR3 nucleotides are TGTGCCAGCAGCCACGGAGGAAACACCATATATTTT.

This clonotype has a handful of counts. The chain employs TRBV18 and TRBJ1-2, with 9 bases that match TRBD1. The CDR3 is made up of 15 amino acids. J was trimmed by 1 base and V by 3 bases; bases with no gene match: 3. CDR1 KGHSH and CDR2 LQKENI come from the germline V gene. The CDR3 nucleotides read TGTGCCAGCTCACCGACAGGGGGGAATAACTATGGCTACACCTTC. It codes for CASSPTGGNNYGYTF. Variable domain in full (rest from reference TRBV18 and TRBJ1-2): NAGVMQNPRHLVRRRGQEARLRCSPMKGHSHVYWYRQLPEEGLKFMVYLQKENIIDESGMPKERFSAEFPKEGPSILRIQQVVRGDSAAYFCASSPTGGNNYGYTFGSGTRLTVV.

This clonotype occurred a few times. The V gene is TRBV6-5, the J gene TRBJ1-2; 9 bases map to TRBD1. The CDR3 runs to 13 residues. V was clipped by 4 bases and J by 8 bases; unmatched bases: 5. Germline lookup yields CDR1 MNHEY and CDR2 SVGAGI. CDR3 loop: CASSSGQGRGYTF. The CDR3 nucleotides are TGTGCCAGCAGTTCGGGACAGGGAAGAGGCTACACCTTC.

This clonotype was detected many times. V and J are TRBV29-1 and TRBJ2-7; 9 bases are shared with TRBD2. Germline V lookup: CDR1 SQVTM, CDR2 ANQGSEA. The ends lost 6 bases at V and 7 bases at J; junction bases unmatched: 13. CDR3 size: 14 residues. In DNA form, the CDR3 reads TGCAGCGTCAAGACTAGCGGAGGAAGGGGGGAGCAGTACTTC. Residues: CSVKTSGGRGEQYF.

The V call is TRBV28, the J call TRBJ2-1; D not resolved. The CDR3 length is 15 residues. V was trimmed by 4 bases and J by 4 bases, leaving 14 bases between them. The germline gives CDR1 MDHEN, CDR2 SYDVKM. The CDR3 DNA reads as TGTGCCAGCAGTTCAGAGGTTGACGGGTACAATGAGCAGTTCTTC. Its translation is CASSSEVDGYNEQFF.

This clonotype was counted many times. The chain recombines TRBV20-1 with TRBJ2-5; 8 bases match TRBD1. From germline, CDR1 is DFQATT and CDR2 SNEGSKA (reference sequence). The CDR3 runs to 12 residues. CDR3 sequence: CATHRGQETQYF. DNA of the CDR3: TGCGCAACACACAGGGGGCAAGAGACCCAGTACTTC.

The chain uses TRBV9 and TRBJ2-7, with D hard to call. With 4 bases removed from V and 0 bases from J, the gap between germline ends came to 11 bases. The CDR3 totals 14 residues. Looked up from germline, CDR1 is SGDLS and CDR2 is YYNGEE. In nucleotides, the CDR3 is TGTGCCAGCAGCTTCTCGACTGACTCCTACGAGCAGTACTTC. The encoded protein is CASSFSTDSYEQYF.

In its sample, this clonotype was seen a few times. The chain joins TRBV20-1 to TRBJ1-3; 9 positions match TRBD1. Trimming took 2 bases from V and 2 from J; bases not matched to a gene: 10. Germline CDR1 and CDR2: DFQATT and SNEGSKA (reference sequence). CDR3 length: 17 residues. CDR3 protein: CSARSAGQGPTGNTIYF. In nucleotides, the CDR3 is TGCAGTGCTAGATCCGCGGGACAGGGTCCAACTGGAAACACCATATATTTT.

Note on this clonotype: This CDR3 is missing its conserved last phenylalanine or tryptophan, likely due to a read error. The chain links TRBV29-1 to TRBJ1-1; the D gene is possibly TRBD1 (5 bases). The germline V gene encodes CDR1 SQVTM and CDR2 ANQGSEA. The CDR3 has 12 residues. V gave up 2 bases and J gave up 4 bases, with 8 bases separating them. The CDR3 DNA is TGCAGCGTTGAACGGGGCGGCACTGAAGCTTTCTCT. Protein sequence: CSVERGGTEAFS.